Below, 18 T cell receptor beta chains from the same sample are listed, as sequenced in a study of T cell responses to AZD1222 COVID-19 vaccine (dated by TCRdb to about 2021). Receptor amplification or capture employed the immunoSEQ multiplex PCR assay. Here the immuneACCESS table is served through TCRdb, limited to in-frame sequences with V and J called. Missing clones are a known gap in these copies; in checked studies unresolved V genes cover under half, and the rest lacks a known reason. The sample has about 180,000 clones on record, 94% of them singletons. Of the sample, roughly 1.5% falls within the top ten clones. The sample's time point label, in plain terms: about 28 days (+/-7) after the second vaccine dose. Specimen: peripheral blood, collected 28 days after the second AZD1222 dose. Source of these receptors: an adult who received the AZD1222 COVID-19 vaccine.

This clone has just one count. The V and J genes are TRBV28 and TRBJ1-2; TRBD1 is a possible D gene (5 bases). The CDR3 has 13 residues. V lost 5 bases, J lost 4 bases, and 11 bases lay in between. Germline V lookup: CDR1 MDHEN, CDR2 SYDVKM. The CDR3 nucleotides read TGTGCCAGCAGTCCCGGAAGGGGCTATGGCTACACCTTC. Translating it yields CASSPGRGYGYTF.

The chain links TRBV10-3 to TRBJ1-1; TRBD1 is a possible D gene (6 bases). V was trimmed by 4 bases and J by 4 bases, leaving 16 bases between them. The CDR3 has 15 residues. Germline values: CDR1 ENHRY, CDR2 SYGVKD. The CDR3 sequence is CAISGQRGQSTEAFF. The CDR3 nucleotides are TGTGCCATCAGTGGACAGAGAGGACAGTCCACTGAAGCTTTCTTT.

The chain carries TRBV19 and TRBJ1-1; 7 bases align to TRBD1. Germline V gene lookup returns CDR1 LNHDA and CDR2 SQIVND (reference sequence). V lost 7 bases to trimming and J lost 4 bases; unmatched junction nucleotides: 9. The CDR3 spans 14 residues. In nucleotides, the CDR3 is TGTGCCAGTACCCGACAGGGAAGAGGCACTGAAGCTTTCTTT. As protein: CASTRQGRGTEAFF.

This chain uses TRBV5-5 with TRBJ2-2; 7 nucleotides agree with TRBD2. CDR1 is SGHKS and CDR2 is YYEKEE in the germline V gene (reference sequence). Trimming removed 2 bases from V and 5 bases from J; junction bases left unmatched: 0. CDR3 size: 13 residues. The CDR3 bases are TGTGCCAGCAGCTTACTAGCGACCGGGGAGCTGTTTTTT. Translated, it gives CASSLLATGELFF.

DNA of the CDR3: TGTGCCAGTACTACGGGGACAGGGTTCGTCGAGCAGTACTTC. Translating it yields CASTTGTGFVEQYF. The chain joins TRBV19 to TRBJ2-7; 9 positions match TRBD1. CDR1 and CDR2 (germline): LNHDA, SQIVND (reference sequence). The CDR3 spans 14 residues. With V trimmed by 7 bases and J by 6 bases, 10 bases remained unmatched.

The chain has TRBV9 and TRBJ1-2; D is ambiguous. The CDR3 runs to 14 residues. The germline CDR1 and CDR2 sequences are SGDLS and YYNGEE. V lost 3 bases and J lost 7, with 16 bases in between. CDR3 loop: CASSAGTEVGGYTF. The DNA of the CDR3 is TGTGCCAGCAGCGCCGGAACAGAGGTTGGTGGCTACACCTTC.

Here the CDR3 DNA reads TGTGCCAGCAGCCAAGATTGGCAGGGCTACGAGCAGTACTTC. This translates into CASSQDWQGYEQYF. The chain carries TRBV4-2 and TRBJ2-7, with D tentatively TRBD1 (5 bases). Germline V lookup: CDR1 LGHNA, CDR2 YNFKEQ. V lost 0 bases, J lost 3 bases, and 9 bases lay in between. The CDR3 spans 14 residues.

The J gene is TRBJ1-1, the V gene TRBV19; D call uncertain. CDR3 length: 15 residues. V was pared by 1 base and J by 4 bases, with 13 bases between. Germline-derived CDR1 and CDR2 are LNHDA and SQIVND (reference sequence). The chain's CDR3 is CASSIVGPRSTEAFF. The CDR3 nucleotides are TGTGCCAGTAGTATAGTTGGCCCCAGGAGCACTGAAGCTTTCTTT.

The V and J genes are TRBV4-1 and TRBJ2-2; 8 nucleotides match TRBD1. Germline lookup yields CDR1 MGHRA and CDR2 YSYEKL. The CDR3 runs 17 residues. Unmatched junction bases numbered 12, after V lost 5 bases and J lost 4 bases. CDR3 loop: CASSTNLIRGRTGELFF. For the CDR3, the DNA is TGCGCCAGCAGCACCAACCTGATCAGGGGGCGCACCGGGGAGCTGTTTTTT.

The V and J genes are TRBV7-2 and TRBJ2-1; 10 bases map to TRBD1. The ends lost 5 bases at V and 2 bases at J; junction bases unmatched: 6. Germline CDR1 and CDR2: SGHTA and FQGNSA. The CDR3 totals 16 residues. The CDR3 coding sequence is TGTGCCAGCAGCGCATCCGGGACAGGGGCCTACAATGAGCAGTTCTTC. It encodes CASSASGTGAYNEQFF.

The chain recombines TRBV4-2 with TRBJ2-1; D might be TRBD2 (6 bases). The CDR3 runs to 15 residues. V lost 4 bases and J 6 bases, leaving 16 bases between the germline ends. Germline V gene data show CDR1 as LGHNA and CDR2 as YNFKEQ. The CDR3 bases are TGTGCCAGCAGCCTGGGACTTACCCTCGGCAATGAGCAGTTCTTC. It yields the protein CASSLGLTLGNEQFF.

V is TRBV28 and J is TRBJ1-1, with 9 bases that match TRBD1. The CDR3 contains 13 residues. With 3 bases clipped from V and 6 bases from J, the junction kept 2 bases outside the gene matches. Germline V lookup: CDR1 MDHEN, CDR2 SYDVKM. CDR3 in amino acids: CASSFWTGAEAFF. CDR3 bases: TGTGCCAGCAGTTTCTGGACAGGGGCTGAAGCTTTCTTT.

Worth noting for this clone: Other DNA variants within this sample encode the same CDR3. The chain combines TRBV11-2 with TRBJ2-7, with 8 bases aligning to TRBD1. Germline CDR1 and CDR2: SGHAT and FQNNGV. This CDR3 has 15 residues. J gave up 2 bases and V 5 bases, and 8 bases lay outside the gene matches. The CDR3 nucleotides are TGTGCCAGCAGCCCAACCTGGACAGGGACCTACGAGCAGTACTTC. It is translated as CASSPTWTGTYEQYF.

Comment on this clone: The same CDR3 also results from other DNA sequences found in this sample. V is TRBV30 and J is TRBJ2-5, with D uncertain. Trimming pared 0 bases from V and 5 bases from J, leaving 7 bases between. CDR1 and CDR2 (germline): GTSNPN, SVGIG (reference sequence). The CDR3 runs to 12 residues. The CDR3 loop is CAWSVLLETQYF. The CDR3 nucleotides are TGTGCCTGGAGTGTACTCCTGGAGACCCAGTACTTC.

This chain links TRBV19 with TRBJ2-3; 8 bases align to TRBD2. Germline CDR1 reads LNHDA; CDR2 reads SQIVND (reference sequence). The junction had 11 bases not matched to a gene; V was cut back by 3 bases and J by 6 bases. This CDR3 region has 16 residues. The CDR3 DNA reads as TGTGCCAGTAGTATGGATACTAGCGGACCGCAGGATACGCAGTATTTT. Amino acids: CASSMDTSGPQDTQYF.

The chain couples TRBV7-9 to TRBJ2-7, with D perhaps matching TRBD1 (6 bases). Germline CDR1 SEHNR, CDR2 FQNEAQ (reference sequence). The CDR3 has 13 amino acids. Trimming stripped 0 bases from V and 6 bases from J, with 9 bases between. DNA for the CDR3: TGTGCCAGCAGCTTAGCGTCAGGGGTCGAGCAGTACTTC. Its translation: CASSLASGVEQYF.

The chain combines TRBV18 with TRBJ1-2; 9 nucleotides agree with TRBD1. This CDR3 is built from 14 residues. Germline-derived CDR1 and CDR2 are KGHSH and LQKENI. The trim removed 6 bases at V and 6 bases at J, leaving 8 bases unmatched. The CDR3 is CASSQIQGADGYTF. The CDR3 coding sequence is TGTGCCAGCTCGCAAATACAGGGGGCTGATGGCTACACCTTC.

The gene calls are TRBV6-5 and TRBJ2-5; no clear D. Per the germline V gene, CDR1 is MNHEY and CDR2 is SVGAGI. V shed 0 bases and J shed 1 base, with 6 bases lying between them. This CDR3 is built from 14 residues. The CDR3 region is CASSYSTAQETQYF. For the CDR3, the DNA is TGTGCCAGCAGTTACTCGACGGCCCAAGAGACCCAGTACTTC.